This entry features one T cell receptor (beta chain) sequence. Germline V gene lookup returns CDR1 SGHRS and CDR2 YFSETQ. The CDR3 has 14 amino acids. V lost 4 bases and J lost 2; bases outside the gene matches: 4. In the authors' methods: Estimated nucleated cell counts came from reference gene primer amplification. Some clones are missing from TCRdb's copy, which holds only in-frame ones; the method was immunoSEQ multiplex PCR. V and J calls and clone size follow that table, whereas D and trimming were derived from the DNA. The sample yields some 430,000 clones, about 90% seen once. Each participant's cohort was designated according to participant-reported clinical history. This record comes from a study of blood T cell repertoires in COVID-19.

Sequences were obtained from PBMCs or T cells enriched from blood (not recorded which). This receptor was obtained from a man between 18 and 29 years old who had recovered from COVID-19. The chain couples TRBV5-1 to TRBJ2-7; 9 bases are shared with TRBD1. DNA of the CDR3: TGCGCCAGCAGCGGGACAGGGAACCCCTACGAGCAGTACTTC. As protein: CASSGTGNPYEQYF.